The rows below give T cell receptor beta chains drawn from one sample of a study of T cells in localized non-small cell lung cancer. TCRdb's copy holds only in-frame clones and misses some; the assay was immunoSEQ multiplex PCR. Of tens of thousands of clones in the sample, about 89% were seen once. The sample in question was peripheral blood, obtained before any cancer treatment. The receptor set was obtained from a man between 40 and 75 years old with stage I lung adenocarcinoma. The CDR3 runs from the conserved cysteine through the conserved F or W.

V: TRBV5-1; J: TRBJ2-3; CDR3: CASSSVRGTDTQYF
V: TRBV28; J: TRBJ1-4; CDR3: CATGGGPNEKLFF
V: TRBV19; J: TRBJ1-5; CDR3: CASSILGGHQPQHF
V: TRBV18; J: TRBJ2-7; CDR3: CASSPGTEGYEQYF
V: TRBV30; J: TRBJ2-7; CDR3: CAWGTAYEQYF
V: TRBV7-2; J: TRBJ2-2; CDR3: CASSAAGTLTGELFF
V: TRBV7-3; J: TRBJ2-2; CDR3: CASSLTKAGELFF
V: TRBV5-1; J: TRBJ1-2; CDR3: CASSFRTANYGYTF
V: TRBV6-1; J: TRBJ1-4; CDR3: CASSDRGLKEKLFF
V: TRBV11-3; J: TRBJ2-1; CDR3: CASSLGAEGCPTRPYNEQFF
V: TRBV2; J: TRBJ2-1; CDR3: CASSGNRASYNEQFF
V: TRBV5-6; J: TRBJ2-5; CDR3: CASSRTSGHQETQYF
V: TRBV2; J: TRBJ1-4; CDR3: CASNQENEKLFF
V: TRBV27; J: TRBJ2-2; CDR3: CASRRPGPNTGELFF
V: TRBV27; J: TRBJ1-6; CDR3: CASSLGNVNSPLHF
V: TRBV5-5; J: TRBJ1-4; CDR3: CASSFTGSTTNEKLFF
V: TRBV4-1; J: TRBJ2-7; CDR3: CASSLQRGTPYEQYF
V: TRBV6-4; J: TRBJ2-2; CDR3: CASSDSGTSDTGELFF
V: TRBV19; J: TRBJ1-1; CDR3: CASSFLNTEAFF
V: TRBV11-2; J: TRBJ2-3; CDR3: CASSLRWWEDHGRRDTQYF
V: TRBV2; J: TRBJ2-5; CDR3: CASSDRVETQYF
V: TRBV30; J: TRBJ2-7; CDR3: CAWGGTESSYEQYF
V: TRBV11-3; J: TRBJ2-7; CDR3: CASSLRTSGPYEQYF
V: TRBV4-1; J: TRBJ2-7; CDR3: CASSFREPSYEQYF
V: TRBV7-3; J: TRBJ1-5; CDR3: CASSCPGPYHQPQHF
V: TRBV7-2; J: TRBJ2-3; CDR3: CASSSRVSSTDTQYF
V: TRBV7-9; J: TRBJ1-1; CDR3: CASSLESGDGSEAFF
V: TRBV19; J: TRBJ2-7; CDR3: CASSIGSGLGAYEQYF
V: TRBV7-2; J: TRBJ1-4; CDR3: CASSPDTASPKLFF
V: TRBV2; J: TRBJ1-4; CDR3: CASNRGQGFNEKLFF
V: TRBV2; J: TRBJ2-7; CDR3: CASRGSGRHSYEQYF
V: TRBV12-5; J: TRBJ1-1; CDR3: CASGLSRTEAFF
V: TRBV23-1; J: TRBJ1-1; CDR3: CASSRMNTEAFF
V: TRBV27; J: TRBJ2-7; CDR3: CASSLQGFEQYF
V: TRBV7-2; J: TRBJ2-1; CDR3: CASSRRTITGVLFF
V: TRBV5-1; J: TRBJ2-1; CDR3: CASSLSSGTYNEQFF
V: TRBV19; J: TRBJ2-3; CDR3: CASSTFPAGGSTDTQYF
V: TRBV5-6; J: TRBJ2-3; CDR3: CASSLRQGAGDTQYF
V: TRBV10-3; J: TRBJ2-1; CDR3: CAISESSGRLSEQFF
V: TRBV7-9; J: TRBJ2-7; CDR3: CASSLELGIHEQYF